The 3 T cell receptor beta chains presented below share a single source sample, sequenced in a study of T-cell reconstitution after alpha-beta-depleted transplantation in children. Preparation of the TCRbeta library was carried out with unique molecular identifiers. MiXCR, run by TCRdb on the PCR reads, gives a single entry per CDR3 protein. Found here are approximately 240,000 distinct CDR3 sequences, approximately 11% of them singletons; the top ten hold approximately 28%. This specimen consisted of PBMCs, obtained before TCRalphabeta/CD19-depleted stem cell transplant. These receptors all come from a child younger than two with acute myeloid leukemia, due to receive a stem cell transplant.

This rearrangement joins TRBV11-3 to TRBJ2-7; 13 nucleotides align to TRBD2. CDR1 and CDR2 (germline): SGHNT, YENEEA. This CDR3 spans 19 amino acids. Germline trimming cut 3 bases from V and 4 bases from J; bases unmatched to any gene: 15. This chain's CDR3 is CASSFRTSGRNRESYEQYF. CDR3 DNA: TGTGCCAGCAGCTTTCGGACTAGCGGGAGAAATCGGGAGTCTTACGAGCAGTACTTC.

In regard to this clonotype: A read error may be the cause here, since a much bigger clone is one base away. The chain links TRBV5-1 to TRBJ2-2; TRBD2 aligns across 14 bases. Germline V lookup: CDR1 SGHRS, CDR2 YFSETQ. The length of the CDR3 is 16 residues. CDR3 sequence (DNA): TGCGCCAGCAGCCAGCGACTAGCGGGAGGGACCGGGGAGCCGTTTTTT. This encodes CASSQRLAGGTGEPFF.

This clonotype showed up many times. CDR3 coding DNA: TGCGCCAGCGCGTCCTCGGGGGCGCATAACATTCAGTACTTC. Translating gives CASASSGAHNIQYF. This chain joins TRBV5-1 and TRBJ2-4, with D perhaps assigned TRBD1 or TRBD2 (6 bases each). The CDR3 sequence is 14 residues long. Germline V gives CDR1 SGHRS, CDR2 YFSETQ. Trimming pared 7 bases from V and 7 bases from J, leaving 18 bases between.